This T cell receptor (beta chain) was found in a study of T cells after yellow fever vaccination. Across the whole study: Low-cell-number fractions were prepared with SMART-Seq v4 Ultra Low Input.

Ten or more counts support this clonotype. The antigen is undetermined. TCRdb recomputed calls from the 5' RACE reads with MiXCR, one row per CDR3 protein. The sample records hundreds of thousands of distinct CDR3 sequences, 9% to 15% being singletons. The J segment lost 5 bases and the V segment lost 5 bases, leaving 5 bases of the junction unmatched. This CDR3 contains 15 residues. Germline-derived CDR1 and CDR2 are MDHEN and SYDVKM. Study-wide results and limits: The bulk population could contribute abundant contaminating clonotypes to FACS-sorted repertoires. Secondary responses were weaker yet peaked faster, day 5 versus 15.

This chain links TRBV28 with TRBJ2-2, with TRBD2 matching over 10 bases. This sequence originates from a man aged 25-40 years who received the YFV17D yellow fever vaccine. This specimen consisted of PBMCs, obtained on the day of the yellow fever booster vaccination. CDR3 nucleotides: TGTGCCAGCAGTGAATTAGCGGGAGGAACCGGGGAGCTGTTTTTT. It is translated as CASSELAGGTGELFF.